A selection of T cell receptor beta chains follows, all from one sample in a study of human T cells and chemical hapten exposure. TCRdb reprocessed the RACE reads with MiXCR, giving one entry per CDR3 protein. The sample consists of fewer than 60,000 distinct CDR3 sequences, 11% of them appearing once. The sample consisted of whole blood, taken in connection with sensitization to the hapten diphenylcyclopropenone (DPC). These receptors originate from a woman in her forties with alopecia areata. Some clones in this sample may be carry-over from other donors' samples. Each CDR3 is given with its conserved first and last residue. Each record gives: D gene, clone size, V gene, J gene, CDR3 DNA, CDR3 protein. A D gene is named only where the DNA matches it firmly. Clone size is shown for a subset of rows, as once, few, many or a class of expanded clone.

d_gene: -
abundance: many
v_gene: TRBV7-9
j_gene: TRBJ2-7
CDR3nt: TGTGCCAGCAGGTGGGGGATGTGGAGGGGTTACGAGCAGTACTTC
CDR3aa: CASRWGMWRGYEQYF

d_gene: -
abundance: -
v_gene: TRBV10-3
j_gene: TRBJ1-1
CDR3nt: TGTGCCATCAGTGCAACGCAGAACACTGAAGCTTTCTTT
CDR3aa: CAISATQNTEAFF

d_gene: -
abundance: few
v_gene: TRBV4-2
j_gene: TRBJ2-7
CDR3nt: TGTGCCAGCAGCCAAGAGGCTAGCGTCGACGAGCAGTACTTC
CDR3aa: CASSQEASVDEQYF

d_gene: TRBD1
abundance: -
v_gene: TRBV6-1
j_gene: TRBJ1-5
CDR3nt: TGTGCCAGCAGTGAGGACAGGGGCTCCAATCAGCCCCAGCATTTT
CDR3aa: CASSEDRGSNQPQHF

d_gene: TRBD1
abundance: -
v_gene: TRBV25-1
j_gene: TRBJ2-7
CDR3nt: TGTGCCAGCAGGGGACAGCTCAGTGACGAGCAGTACTTC
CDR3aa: CASRGQLSDEQYF

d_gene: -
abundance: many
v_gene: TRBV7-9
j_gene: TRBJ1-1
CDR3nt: TGTGCCAGCAGCCGCAGTACGGGCACTGAAGCTTTCTTT
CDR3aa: CASSRSTGTEAFF

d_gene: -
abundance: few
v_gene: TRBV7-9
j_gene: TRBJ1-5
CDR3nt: TGTGCCAGCAGCGGACGGACGGGGGGCGCAGGTAGCAATCAGCCCCAGCATTTT
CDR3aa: CASSGRTGGAGSNQPQHF

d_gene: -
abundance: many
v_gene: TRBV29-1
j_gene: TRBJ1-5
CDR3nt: TGCAGCGTTGCCTTCAGCTACAATCAGCCCCAGCATTTT
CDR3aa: CSVAFSYNQPQHF

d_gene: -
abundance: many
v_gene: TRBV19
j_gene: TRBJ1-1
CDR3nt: TGTGCCAGTAGTGGCCGAGGGGGTCGCCGCCCGATTACTGAAGCTTTCTTT
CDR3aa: CASSGRGGRRPITEAFF

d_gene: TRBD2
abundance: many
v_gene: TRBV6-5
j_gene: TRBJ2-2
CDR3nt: TGTGCCAGCAGAGCCGCTTCGGGACTAGCGGGAGCCGGGGAGCTGTTTTTT
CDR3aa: CASRAASGLAGAGELFF

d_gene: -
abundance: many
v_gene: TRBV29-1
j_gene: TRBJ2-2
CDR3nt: TGCAGCGTTGGGGGGTTCCTCGCGAACACCGGGGAGCTGTTTTTT
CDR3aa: CSVGGFLANTGELFF

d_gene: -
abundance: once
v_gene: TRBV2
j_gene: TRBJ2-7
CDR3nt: TGTGCCAGCAGTGAAGGGGGGACCACAGCACTTTTT
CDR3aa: CASSEGGTTALF

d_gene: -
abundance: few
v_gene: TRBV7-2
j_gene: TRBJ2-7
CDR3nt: TGTGCCAGCAGCCTTAAGACGGGCCACGAGCAGTACTTC
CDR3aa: CASSLKTGHEQYF

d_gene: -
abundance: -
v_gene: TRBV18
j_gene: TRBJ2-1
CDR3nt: TGTGCCAGCTCACCACCTGGGCTAGCCCCCTACAATGAGCAGTTCTTC
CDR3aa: CASSPPGLAPYNEQFF

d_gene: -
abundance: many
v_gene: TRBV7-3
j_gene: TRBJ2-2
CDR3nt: TGTGCCAGCAGCCCAGAACTACTCGCGAACACCGGGGAGCTGTTTTTT
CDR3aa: CASSPELLANTGELFF

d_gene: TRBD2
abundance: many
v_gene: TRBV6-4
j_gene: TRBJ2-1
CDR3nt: TGTGCCAGCAGTCGGACTAGCGCCTACAATGAGCAGTTCTTC
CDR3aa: CASSRTSAYNEQFF

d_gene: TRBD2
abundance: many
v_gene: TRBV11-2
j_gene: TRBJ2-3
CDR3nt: TGTGCCAGCAGCTTCGCGCCTAGCGGGAGGGCCGGAGATACGCAGTATTTT
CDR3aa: CASSFAPSGRAGDTQYF

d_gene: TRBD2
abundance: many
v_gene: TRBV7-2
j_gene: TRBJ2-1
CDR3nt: TGTGCCAGCAGCTTGGCGGCTAGCGGGAGCTCCTACAATGAGCAGTTCTTC
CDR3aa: CASSLAASGSSYNEQFF

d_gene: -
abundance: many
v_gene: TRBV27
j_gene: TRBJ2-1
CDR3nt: TGTGCCAGCAGTCCCAACGAGGTGAATGAGCAGTTCTTC
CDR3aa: CASSPNEVNEQFF

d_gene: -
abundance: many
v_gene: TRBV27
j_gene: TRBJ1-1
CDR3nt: TGTGCCAGCAGTCTGGGAACCACAGGGCTGAAGTTTGCTGAAGCTTTCTTT
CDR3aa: CASSLGTTGLKFAEAFF

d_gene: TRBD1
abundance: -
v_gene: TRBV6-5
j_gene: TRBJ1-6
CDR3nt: TGTGCCAGCAGTTACGGGACAGGAAATTCACCCATCCACTTT
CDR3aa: CASSYGTGNSPIHF

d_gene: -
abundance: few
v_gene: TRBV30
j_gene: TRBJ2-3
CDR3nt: TGTGCCTGGAGTGTAGCCGGGGGGCCTCAGTTTTTT
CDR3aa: CAWSVAGGPQFF

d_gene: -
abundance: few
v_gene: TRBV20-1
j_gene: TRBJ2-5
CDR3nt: TGCAGTGCCCTGGGTGGGGCAGGGGAGACCCAGTACTTC
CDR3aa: CSALGGAGETQYF

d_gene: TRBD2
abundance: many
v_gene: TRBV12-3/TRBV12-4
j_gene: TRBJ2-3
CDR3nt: TGTGCCAGCAGTCACAGACTAGCGGGTAGCACAGATACGCAGTATTTT
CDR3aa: CASSHRLAGSTDTQYF

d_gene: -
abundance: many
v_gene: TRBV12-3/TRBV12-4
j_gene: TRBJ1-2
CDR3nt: TGTGCCAGCAGGGCGGGGCGCATCTATGGCTACACCTTC
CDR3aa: CASRAGRIYGYTF

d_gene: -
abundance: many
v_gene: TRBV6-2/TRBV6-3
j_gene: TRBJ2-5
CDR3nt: TGTGCCAGCAGCCCCCGACAGGTAGCTCAAGAGACCCAGTACTTC
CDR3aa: CASSPRQVAQETQYF

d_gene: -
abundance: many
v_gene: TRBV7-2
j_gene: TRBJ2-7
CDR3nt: TGTGCCAGCAGCTCGGGACCGCGATCCTACGAGCAGTACTTC
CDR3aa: CASSSGPRSYEQYF

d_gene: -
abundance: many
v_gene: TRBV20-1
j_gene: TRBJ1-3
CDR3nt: TGCAGTGCTGGGGCCCTGGACAGCGCATCTGGAAACACCATATATTTT
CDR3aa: CSAGALDSASGNTIYF

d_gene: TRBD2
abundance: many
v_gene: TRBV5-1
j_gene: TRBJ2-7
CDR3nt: TGCGCCAGCAGCGTGGTTAGCGGGAGTCAATACGAGCAGTACTTC
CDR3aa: CASSVVSGSQYEQYF

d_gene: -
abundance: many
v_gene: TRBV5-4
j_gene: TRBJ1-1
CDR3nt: TGTGCCAGCAGCTCCCCTTTGGGTGAAGCTTTCTTT
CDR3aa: CASSSPLGEAFF

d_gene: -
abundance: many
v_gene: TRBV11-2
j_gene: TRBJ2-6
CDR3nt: TGTGCCAGCAGCCAAAACGGGGCCAACGTCCTGACTTTC
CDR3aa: CASSQNGANVLTF

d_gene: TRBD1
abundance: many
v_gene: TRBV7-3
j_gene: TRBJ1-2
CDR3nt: TGTGCCAGCAGCCCCAGCTCTCCCGGGACAGGGGGGCCCTATGGCTACACCTTC
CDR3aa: CASSPSSPGTGGPYGYTF

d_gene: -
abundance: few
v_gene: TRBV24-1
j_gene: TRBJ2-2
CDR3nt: TGTGCCACCAGTGATTTGCAGTCGGGTACCGGGGAGCTGTTTTTT
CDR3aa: CATSDLQSGTGELFF

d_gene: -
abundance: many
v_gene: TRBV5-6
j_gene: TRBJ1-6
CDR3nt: TGTGCCAGCAGCCCGGGACGGAATTCACCCCTCCACTTT
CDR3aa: CASSPGRNSPLHF

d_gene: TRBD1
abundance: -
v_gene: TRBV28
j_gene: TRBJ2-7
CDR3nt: TGTGCCAGCAACGTGGGGACAGGGGGCAACGAGCAGTACTTC
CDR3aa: CASNVGTGGNEQYF

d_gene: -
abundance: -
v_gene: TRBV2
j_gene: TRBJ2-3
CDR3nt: TGTGCCAGCAGAGGGACAGATACGCAGTATTTT
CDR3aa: CASRGTDTQYF

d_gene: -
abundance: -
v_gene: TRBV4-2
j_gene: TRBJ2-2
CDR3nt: TGTGCCAGCAGCCATGAACGCGGGACTCCTTCCGGGGAGCTGTTTTTT
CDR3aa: CASSHERGTPSGELFF

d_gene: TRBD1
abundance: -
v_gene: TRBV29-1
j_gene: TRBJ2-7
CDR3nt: TGCAGTCCCTCGGCAGGGGGCCACTTC
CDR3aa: CSPSAGGHF

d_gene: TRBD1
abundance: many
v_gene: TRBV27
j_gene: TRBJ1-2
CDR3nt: TGTGCCAGCAGTTTCAGGGACAGGGGGGTTGGCTACACCTTC
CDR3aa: CASSFRDRGVGYTF

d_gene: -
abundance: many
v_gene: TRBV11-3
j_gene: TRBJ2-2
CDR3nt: TGTGCCAGCAGCTTAAAAGTCACCGGGGAGCTGTTTTTT
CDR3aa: CASSLKVTGELFF

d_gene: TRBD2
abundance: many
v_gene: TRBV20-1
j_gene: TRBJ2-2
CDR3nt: TGCAGTGCTAGGGCCGGGGGGGCCCACACCGGGGAGCTGTTTTTT
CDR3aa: CSARAGGAHTGELFF

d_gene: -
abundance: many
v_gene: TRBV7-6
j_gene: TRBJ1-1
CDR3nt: TGTGCCAGCAGACTAACGGTGGGCACTGAAGCTTTCTTT
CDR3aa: CASRLTVGTEAFF

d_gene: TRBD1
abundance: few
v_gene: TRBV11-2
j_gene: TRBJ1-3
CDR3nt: TGTGCTGCGGGGACAGTGCCGGGAAACACCATATATTTT
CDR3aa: CAAGTVPGNTIYF

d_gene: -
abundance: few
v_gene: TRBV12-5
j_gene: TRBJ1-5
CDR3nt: TGTGCTAGTACCCGGGCAAATAGCAATCAGCCCCAGCATTTT
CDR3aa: CASTRANSNQPQHF

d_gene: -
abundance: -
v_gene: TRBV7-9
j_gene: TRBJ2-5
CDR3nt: TGTGCCAGCAGCTCCCCTGCGGGAGTCGGGGGCGAGACCCAGTACTTC
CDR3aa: CASSSPAGVGGETQYF

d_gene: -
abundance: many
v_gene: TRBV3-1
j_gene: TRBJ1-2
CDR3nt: TGTGCCAGCAGCCAAGATACGACAGTCGGTGGCTACACCTTC
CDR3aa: CASSQDTTVGGYTF

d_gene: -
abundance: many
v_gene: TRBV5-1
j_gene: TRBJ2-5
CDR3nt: TGCGCCAGCAGCTTGTCCGGAGGACGCCAAGAGACCCAGTACTTC
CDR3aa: CASSLSGGRQETQYF

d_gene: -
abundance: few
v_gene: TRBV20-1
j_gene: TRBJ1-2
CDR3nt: TGCAGTGCTAGAGATCCGAGGGGGGATTATGGCTACACCTTC
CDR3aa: CSARDPRGDYGYTF